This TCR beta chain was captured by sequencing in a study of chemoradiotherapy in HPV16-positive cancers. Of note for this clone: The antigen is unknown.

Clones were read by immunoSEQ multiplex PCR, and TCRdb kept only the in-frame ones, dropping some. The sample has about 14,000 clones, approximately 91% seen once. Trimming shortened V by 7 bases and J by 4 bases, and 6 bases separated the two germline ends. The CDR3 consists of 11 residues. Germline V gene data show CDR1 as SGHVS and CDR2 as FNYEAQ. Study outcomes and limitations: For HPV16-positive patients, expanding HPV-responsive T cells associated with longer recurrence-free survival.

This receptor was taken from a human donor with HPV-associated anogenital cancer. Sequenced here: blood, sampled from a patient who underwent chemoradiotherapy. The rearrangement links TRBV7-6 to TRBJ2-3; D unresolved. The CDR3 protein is CASNHSDTQYF. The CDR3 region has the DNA TGTGCCAGCAACCACTCAGATACGCAGTATTTT.